This T cell receptor (beta chain) emerged from a study of Ad26.COV2.S vaccination and SARS-CoV-2 variants. The germline CDR1 and CDR2 sequences are SNHLY and FYNNEI. The CDR3 has 15 amino acids. Trimming shortened V by 2 bases and J by 2 bases, and 13 bases separated the two germline ends. Using immunoSEQ multiplex PCR, the repertoire was profiled, and TCRdb retains in-frame clones only, with some absent. The sample has roughly 390,000 clones, around nine tenths seen once. Treatment reported: around 19 received Ad26.COV2.S at low or high dose, single or two shots; several received placebo; per-sample allocation not given. All samples were drawn on day 63, counting from the first vaccine or placebo injection.

The sequence came from a person aged 18 to 59 who received the Ad26.COV2.S COVID-19 vaccine or a placebo. The specimen was peripheral blood, collected in a trial of Ad26.COV2.S vaccine versus placebo. The chain links TRBV2 to TRBJ2-7, with D possibly TRBD1 on 6 matching bases. The CDR3 bases are TGTGCCAGCAGTGAATTCGCGCAGGGGCCCTACGAGCAGTACTTC. Translated, it gives CASSEFAQGPYEQYF.